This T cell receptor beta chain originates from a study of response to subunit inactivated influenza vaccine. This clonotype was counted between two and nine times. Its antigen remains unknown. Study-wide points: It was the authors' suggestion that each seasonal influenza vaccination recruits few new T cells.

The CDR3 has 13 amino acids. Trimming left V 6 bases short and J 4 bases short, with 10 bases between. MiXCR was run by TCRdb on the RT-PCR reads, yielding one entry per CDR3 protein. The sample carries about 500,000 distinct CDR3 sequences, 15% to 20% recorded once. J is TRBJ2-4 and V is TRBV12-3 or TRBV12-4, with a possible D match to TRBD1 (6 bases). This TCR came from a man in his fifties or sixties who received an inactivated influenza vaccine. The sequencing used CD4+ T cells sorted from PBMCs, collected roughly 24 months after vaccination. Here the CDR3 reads CASSGDTKNIQYF. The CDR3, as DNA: TGTGCCAGCAGCGGGGACACTAAAAACATTCAGTACTTC.